This T cell receptor (beta chain) emerged from a study of blood T cells in healthy people across ages. This clonotype has at least ten counts. Antigen: not known. Sample-barcoded 5' priming and a J-beta primer mix drove a second PCR of roughly 7 to 11 cycles. Unique molecular identifiers of 12 random nucleotides labeled each cDNA. Each CDR3 protein is one row after TCRdb ran MiXCR on the 5' RACE reads. The data contain over a million distinct CDR3 sequences, 45% of them singletons. Findings of the study overall: A roughly linear fall in TCR beta diversity per million T cells was seen with increasing age. Donor CMV status was unknown, possibly confounding expanded clonotype changes.

Drawing of peripheral blood yielded roughly 9.3 milliliters from each donor. The TCR comes from a woman aged 60-75 years in good health. The sequencing sample was made of blood.

As DNA, the CDR3 is TGTGCCATCCGGACTAGCGGGAGGAACGAGCAGTACTTC. As protein: CAIRTSGRNEQYF. The chain employs TRBV10-3 and TRBJ2-7; 14 bases map to TRBD2. CDR3 size: 13 residues. Losses at the gene ends were 8 bases for V and 5 bases for J; bases not matched to a gene: 2. Germline V gene data show CDR1 as ENHRY and CDR2 as SYGVKD.